This TCR beta chain was identified in a study of T cell changes during pregnancy in multiple sclerosis. Profiling relied on immunoSEQ multiplex PCR, and the TCRdb table lists in-frame clones only, not all of them. This table has some 100,000 clones, about 92% appearing once. V was clipped by 2 bases and J by 4 bases, with 11 bases between them. This CDR3 region has 14 residues. The V gene's germline CDR1 is MGHRA and CDR2 YSYEKL. This chain links TRBV4-1 with TRBJ1-1, with D perhaps TRBD1 (5 bases). Sample: peripheral blood, taken after pregnancy. This receptor was identified in a female donor with multiple sclerosis, enrolled in a pregnancy study. CDR3 DNA sequence: TGCGCCAGCAGCCAACATCCGGGGGGCACTGAAGCTTTCTTT. Amino acid sequence: CASSQHPGGTEAFF.